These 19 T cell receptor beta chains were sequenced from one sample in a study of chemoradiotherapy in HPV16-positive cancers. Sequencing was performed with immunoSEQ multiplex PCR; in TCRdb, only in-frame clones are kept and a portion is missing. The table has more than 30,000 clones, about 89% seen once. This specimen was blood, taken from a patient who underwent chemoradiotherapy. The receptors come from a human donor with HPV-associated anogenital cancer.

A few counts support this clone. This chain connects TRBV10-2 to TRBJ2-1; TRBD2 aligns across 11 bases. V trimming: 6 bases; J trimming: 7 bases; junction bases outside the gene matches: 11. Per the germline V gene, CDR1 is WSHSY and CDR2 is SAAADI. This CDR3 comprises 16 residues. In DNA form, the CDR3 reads TGCGCCAGCAGACTCCAGGGGCTAGCGGGGGGAAATGAGCAGTTCTTC. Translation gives CASRLQGLAGGNEQFF.

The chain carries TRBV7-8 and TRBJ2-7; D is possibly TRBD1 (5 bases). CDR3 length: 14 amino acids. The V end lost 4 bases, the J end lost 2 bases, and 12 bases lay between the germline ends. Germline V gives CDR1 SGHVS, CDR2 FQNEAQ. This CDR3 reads CASSSDSGPYEQYF. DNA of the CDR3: TGTGCCAGCAGCTCCGACAGTGGCCCCTACGAGCAGTACTTC.

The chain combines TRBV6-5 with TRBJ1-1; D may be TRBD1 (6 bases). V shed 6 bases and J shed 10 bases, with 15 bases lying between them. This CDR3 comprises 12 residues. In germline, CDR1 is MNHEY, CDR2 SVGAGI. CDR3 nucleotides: TGTGCCAGCAGCCCCCAGGGGACGGGAGCTTTCTTT. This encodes CASSPQGTGAFF.

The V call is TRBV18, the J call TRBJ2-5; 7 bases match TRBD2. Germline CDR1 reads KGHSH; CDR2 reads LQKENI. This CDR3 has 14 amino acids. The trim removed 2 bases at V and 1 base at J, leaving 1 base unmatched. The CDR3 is CASSPRTSQETQYF. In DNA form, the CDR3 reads TGTGCCAGCTCACCAAGGACTAGCCAAGAGACCCAGTACTTC.

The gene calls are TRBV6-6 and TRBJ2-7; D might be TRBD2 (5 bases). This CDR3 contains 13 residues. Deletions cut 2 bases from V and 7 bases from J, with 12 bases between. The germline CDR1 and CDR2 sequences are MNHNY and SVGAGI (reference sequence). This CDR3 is CASSYGSSGEQYF. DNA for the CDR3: TGTGCCAGCAGTTACGGGTCCTCGGGGGAGCAGTACTTC.

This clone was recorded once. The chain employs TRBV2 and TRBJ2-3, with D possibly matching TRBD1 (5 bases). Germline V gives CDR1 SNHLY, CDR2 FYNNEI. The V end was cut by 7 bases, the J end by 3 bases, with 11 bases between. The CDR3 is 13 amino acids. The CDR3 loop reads CASKGLRTDTQYF. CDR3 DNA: TGTGCCAGCAAGGGGTTGCGGACAGATACGCAGTATTTT.

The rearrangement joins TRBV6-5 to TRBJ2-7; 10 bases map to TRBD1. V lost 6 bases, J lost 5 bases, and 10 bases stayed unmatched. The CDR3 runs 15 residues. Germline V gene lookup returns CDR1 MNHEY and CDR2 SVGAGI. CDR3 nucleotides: TGTGCCAGCAGCTTCGCCGGGACAGGGGAGGACGAGCAGTACTTC. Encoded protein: CASSFAGTGEDEQYF.

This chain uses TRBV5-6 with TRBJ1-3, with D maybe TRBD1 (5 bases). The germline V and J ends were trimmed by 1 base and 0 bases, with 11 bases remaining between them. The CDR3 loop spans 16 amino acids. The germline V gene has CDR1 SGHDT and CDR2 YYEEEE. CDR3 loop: CASSLPRQYSGNTIYF. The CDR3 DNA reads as TGTGCCAGCAGCTTGCCCCGACAGTACTCTGGAAACACCATATATTTT.

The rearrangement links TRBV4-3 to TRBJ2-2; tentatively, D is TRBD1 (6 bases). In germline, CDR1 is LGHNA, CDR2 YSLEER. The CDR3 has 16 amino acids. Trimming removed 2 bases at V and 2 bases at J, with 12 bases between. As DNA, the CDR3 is TGCGCCAGCAGCCAAATATCGGGACACAACACCGGGGAGCTGTTTTTT. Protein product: CASSQISGHNTGELFF.

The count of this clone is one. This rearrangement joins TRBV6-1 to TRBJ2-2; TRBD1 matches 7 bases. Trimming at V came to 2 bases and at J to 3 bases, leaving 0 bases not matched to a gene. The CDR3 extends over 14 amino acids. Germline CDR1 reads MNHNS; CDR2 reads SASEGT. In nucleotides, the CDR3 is TGTGCCAGCAGTGAACAGGGGGACACCGGGGAGCTGTTTTTT. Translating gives CASSEQGDTGELFF.

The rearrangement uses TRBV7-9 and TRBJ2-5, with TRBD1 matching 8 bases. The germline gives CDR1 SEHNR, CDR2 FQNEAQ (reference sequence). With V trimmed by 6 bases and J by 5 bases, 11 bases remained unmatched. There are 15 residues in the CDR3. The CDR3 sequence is CASSFYSRDRETQYF. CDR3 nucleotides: TGTGCCAGCAGTTTCTATAGCCGGGACAGGGAGACCCAGTACTTC.

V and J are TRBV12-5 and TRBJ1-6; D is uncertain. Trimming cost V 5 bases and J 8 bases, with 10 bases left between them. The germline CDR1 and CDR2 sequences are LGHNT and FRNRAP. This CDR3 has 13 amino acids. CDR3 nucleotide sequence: TGTGCTAGTGGTCCGCGGGTTGATTCACCCCTCCACTTT. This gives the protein CASGPRVDSPLHF. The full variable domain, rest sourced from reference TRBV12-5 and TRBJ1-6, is DARVTQTPRHKVTEMGQEVTMRCQPILGHNTVFWYRQTMMQGLELLAYFRNRAPLDDSGMPKDRFSAEMPDATLATLKIQPSEPRDSAVYFCASGPRVDSPLHFGNGTRLTVT.

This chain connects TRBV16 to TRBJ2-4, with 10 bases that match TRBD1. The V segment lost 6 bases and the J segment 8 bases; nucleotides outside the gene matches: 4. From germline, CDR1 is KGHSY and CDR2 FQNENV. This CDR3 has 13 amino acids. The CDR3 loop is CASSRDRGDIQYF. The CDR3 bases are TGTGCCAGCAGTCGGGACAGGGGAGACATTCAGTACTTC.

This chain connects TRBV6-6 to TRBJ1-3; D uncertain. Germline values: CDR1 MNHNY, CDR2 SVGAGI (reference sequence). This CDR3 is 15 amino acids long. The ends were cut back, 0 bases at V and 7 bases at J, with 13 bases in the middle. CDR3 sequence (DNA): TGTGCCAGCAGTTACTCGAATGGGTTGGGGAACACCATATATTTT. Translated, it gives CASSYSNGLGNTIYF.

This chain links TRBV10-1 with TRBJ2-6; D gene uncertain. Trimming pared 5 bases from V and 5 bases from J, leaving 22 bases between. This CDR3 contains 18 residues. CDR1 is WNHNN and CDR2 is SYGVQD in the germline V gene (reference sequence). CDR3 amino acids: CASSLVQRCTSRANVLTF. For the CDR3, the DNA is TGCGCCAGCAGTCTAGTTCAAAGATGCACAAGTCGGGCCAACGTCCTGACTTTC.

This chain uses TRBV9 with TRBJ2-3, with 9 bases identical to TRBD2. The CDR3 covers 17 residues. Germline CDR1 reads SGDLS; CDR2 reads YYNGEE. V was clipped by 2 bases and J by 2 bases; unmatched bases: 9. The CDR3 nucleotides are TGTGCCAGCAGCGTCCAGGGAGCGGGAGGTGTCACAGATACGCAGTATTTT. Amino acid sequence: CASSVQGAGGVTDTQYF.

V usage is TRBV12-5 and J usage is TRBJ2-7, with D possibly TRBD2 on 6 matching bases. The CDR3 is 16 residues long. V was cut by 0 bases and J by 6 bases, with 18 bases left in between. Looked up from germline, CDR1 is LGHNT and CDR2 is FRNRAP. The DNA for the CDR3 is TGTGCTAGTGGTTTGGTACTCTCCGGGAGTAAAAGCGAGCAGTACTTC. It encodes CASGLVLSGSKSEQYF.

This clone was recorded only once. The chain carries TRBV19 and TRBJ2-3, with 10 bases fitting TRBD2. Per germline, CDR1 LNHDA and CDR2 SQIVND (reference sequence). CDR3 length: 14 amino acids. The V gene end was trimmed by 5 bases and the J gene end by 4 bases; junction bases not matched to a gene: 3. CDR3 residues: CASSRTSGSDTQYF. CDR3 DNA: TGTGCCAGTAGTCGGACTAGCGGTTCAGATACGCAGTATTTT. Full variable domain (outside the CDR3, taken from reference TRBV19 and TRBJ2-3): DGGITQSPKYLFRKEGQNVTLSCEQNLNHDAMYWYRQDPGQGLRLIYYSQIVNDFQKGDIAEGYSVSREKKESFPLTVTSAQKNPTAFYLCASSRTSGSDTQYFGPGTRLTVL.

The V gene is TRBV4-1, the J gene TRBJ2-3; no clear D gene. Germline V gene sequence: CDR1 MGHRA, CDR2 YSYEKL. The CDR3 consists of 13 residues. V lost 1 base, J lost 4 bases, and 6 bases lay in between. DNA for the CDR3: TGCGCCAGCAGCCAAGTGAGCGCAGATACGCAGTATTTT. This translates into CASSQVSADTQYF.